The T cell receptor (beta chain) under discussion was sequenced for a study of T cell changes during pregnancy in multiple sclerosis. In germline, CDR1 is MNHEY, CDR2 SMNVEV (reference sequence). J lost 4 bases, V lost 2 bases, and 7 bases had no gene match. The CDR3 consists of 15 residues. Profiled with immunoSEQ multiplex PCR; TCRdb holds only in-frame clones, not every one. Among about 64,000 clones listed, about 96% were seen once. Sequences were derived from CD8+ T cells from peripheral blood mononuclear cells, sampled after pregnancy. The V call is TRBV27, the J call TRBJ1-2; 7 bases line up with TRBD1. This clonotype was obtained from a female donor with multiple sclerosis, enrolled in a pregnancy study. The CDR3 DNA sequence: TGTGCCAGCAGTTTAACGGCTGGGACAGCCTATGGCTACACCTTC. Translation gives CASSLTAGTAYGYTF.